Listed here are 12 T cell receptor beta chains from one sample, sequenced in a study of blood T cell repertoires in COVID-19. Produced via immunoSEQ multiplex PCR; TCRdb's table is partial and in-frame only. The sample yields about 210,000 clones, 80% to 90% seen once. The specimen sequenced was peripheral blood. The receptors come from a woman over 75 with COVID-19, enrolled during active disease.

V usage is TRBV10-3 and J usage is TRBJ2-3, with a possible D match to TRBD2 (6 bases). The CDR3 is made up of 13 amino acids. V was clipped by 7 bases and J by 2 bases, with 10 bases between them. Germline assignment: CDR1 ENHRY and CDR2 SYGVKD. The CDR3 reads CAITREVTDTQYF. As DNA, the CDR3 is TGTGCCATCACCAGGGAGGTCACAGATACGCAGTATTTT.

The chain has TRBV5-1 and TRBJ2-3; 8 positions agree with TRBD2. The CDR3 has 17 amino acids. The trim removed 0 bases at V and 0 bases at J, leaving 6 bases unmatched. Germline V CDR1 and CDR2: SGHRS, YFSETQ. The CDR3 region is CASSLGLTSDSTDTQYF. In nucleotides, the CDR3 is TGCGCCAGCAGCTTGGGTCTGACTAGCGACAGCACAGATACGCAGTATTTT.

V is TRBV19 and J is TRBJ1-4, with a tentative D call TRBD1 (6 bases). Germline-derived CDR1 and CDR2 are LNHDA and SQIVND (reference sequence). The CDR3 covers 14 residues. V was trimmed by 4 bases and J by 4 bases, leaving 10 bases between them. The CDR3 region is CASSNRAVNEKLFF. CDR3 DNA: TGTGCCAGTAGTAACAGGGCGGTTAATGAAAAACTGTTTTTT.

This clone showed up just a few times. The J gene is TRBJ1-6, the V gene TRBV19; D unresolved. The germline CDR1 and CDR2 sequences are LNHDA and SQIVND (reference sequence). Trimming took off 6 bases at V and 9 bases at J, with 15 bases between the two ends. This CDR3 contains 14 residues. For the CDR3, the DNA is TGTGCCAGTAGCTTCCAGGCCAGCGGTTCACCCCTCCACTTT. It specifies CASSFQASGSPLHF.

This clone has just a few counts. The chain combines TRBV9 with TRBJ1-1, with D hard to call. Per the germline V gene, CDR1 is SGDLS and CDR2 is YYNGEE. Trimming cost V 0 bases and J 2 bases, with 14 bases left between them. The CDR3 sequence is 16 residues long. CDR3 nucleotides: TGTGCCAGCAGCGTAGGAGGCGGGAGTATCAACACTGAAGCTTTCTTT. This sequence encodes CASSVGGGSINTEAFF.

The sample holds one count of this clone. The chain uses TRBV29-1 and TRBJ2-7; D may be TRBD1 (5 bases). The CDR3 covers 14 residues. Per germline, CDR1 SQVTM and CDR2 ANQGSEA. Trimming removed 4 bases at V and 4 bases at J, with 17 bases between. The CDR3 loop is CSVVYGARPYEQYF. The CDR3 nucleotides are TGCAGCGTTGTTTATGGGGCCAGACCATACGAGCAGTACTTC.

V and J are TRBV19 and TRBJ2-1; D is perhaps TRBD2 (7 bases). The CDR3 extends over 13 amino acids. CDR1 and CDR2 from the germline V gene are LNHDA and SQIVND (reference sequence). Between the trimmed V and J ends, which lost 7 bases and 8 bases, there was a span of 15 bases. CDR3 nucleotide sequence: TGTGCCAGTAACAGGCAGGGGAGGGATGAGCAGTTCTTC. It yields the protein CASNRQGRDEQFF.

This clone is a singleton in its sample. The CDR3 DNA sequence: TGTGCCAGCAGCTTGGATGGACAGGGGGCCTACGAGCAGTACTTC. Translating it yields CASSLDGQGAYEQYF. This rearrangement joins TRBV5-4 to TRBJ2-7; 10 positions agree with TRBD1. Germline V gives CDR1 SGHNT, CDR2 YYREEE (reference sequence). Unmatched junction bases numbered 2, after V lost 0 bases and J lost 2 bases. The CDR3 runs 15 residues.

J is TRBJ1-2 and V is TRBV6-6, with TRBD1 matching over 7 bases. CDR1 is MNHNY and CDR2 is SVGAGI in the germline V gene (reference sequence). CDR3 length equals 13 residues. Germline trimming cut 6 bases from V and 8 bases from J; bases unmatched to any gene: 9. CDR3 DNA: TGTGCCAGCAGCGAGCGGAGGGGGCAGGGCTACACCTTC. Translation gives CASSERRGQGYTF.

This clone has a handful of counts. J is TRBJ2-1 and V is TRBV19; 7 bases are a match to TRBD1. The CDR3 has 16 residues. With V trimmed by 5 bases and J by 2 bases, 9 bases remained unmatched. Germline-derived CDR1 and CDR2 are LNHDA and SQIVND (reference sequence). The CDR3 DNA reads TGTGCCAGTAGTCCCAGACAGGGATCGACCTACAATGAGCAGTTCTTC. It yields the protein CASSPRQGSTYNEQFF.

The CDR3 nucleotides read TGCGCCAGCAGCTTGGTGTCAACAGGGGGGAGCACCGGGGAGCTGTTTTTT. Protein: CASSLVSTGGSTGELFF. The chain couples TRBV5-1 to TRBJ2-2; 8 bases agree with TRBD1. Germline V gene lookup returns CDR1 SGHRS and CDR2 YFSETQ. The V segment lost 0 bases and the J segment 4 bases; nucleotides outside the gene matches: 8. This CDR3 has 17 amino acids.

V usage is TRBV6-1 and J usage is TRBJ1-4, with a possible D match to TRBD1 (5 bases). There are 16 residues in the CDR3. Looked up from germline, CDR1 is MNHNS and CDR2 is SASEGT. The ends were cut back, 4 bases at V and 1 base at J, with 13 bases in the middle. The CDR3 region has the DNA TGTGCCAGCAGTGCCCAGCGGGGGGTAACTAATGAAAAACTGTTTTTT. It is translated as CASSAQRGVTNEKLFF.